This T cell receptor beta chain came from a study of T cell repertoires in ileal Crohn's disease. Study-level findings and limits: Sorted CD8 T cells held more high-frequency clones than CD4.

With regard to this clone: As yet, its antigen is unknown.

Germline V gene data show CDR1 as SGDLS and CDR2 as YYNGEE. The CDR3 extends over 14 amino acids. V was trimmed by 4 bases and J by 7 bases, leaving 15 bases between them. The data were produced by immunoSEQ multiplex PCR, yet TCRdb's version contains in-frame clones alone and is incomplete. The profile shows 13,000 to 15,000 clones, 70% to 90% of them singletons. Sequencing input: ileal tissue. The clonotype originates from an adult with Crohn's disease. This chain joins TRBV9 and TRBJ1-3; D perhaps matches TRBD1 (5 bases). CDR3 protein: CASSPGGGINTIYF. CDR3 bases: TGTGCCAGCAGCCCCGGGGGAGGGATCAACACCATATATTTT.